This T cell receptor beta chain originates from a study of T cell repertoires in cytomegalovirus infection. Study-level background: Public TCR beta signature analysis indicated the presence of both CMV infection and matching HLA type. General study results and limits: Frequencies of public TCR beta families were cumulated, and this identified carriers of CMV plus the relevant HLA. HLA-C-restricted CMV clonotypes gave the most frequent clonotype in two of eight donors.

This clonotype was seen a handful of times. The antigen is undetermined. The length of the CDR3 is 18 residues. The germline CDR1 and CDR2 sequences are MNHNY and SVGAGI (reference sequence). The V gene end was trimmed by 6 bases and the J gene end by 1 base; junction bases not matched to a gene: 11. Each CDR3 protein is one row after TCRdb ran MiXCR on the reads. The repertoire holds roughly 640,000 distinct CDR3 sequences, with 20% to 25% as singletons. The rearrangement joins TRBV6-6 to TRBJ2-2; 10 bases fit TRBD2. Sequences were obtained from CD8+ T cells from PBMCs. This TCR was sampled from a human donor in good health (CMV status not recorded). Some clones in this sample may be carry-over from other donors' samples. CDR3 nucleotides: TGTGCCAGCAGGTTACTCGGGCTAGCGGGGGTGAACACCGGGGAGCTGTTTTTT. Protein product: CASRLLGLAGVNTGELFF.